The clone carrying this T cell receptor (beta chain) has ten or more counts. Absence of ophthalmopathy progression within 18 months defined stable Graves' hyperthyroidism. Template material for amplifying TCR beta CDR3 regions consisted of RNA transcripts. The HTBI primer set drove a first-round RT-PCR of the TCR CDR3. TCRdb ran MiXCR on the multiplex PCR reads and lists one entry per CDR3 protein. The repertoire holds 500,000 to 650,000 distinct CDR3 sequences, with approximately 15% as singletons. This sample was included in a study of T cells in Graves' hyperthyroidism and ophthalmopathy. Study details: Peripheral blood was taken when the disease was first diagnosed, before any treatment began.

Trimming removed 1 base from V and 7 bases from J, with 8 bases in between. This CDR3 contains 14 residues. This TCR came from a woman between 40 and 55 years old with Graves' hyperthyroidism. The chain combines TRBV12-3 or TRBV12-4 with TRBJ1-6; D unresolved. Specimen: blood. CDR3 amino acids: CASSLGTSNSPLHF. CDR3 nucleotide sequence: TGTGCCAGCAGTTTAGGGACCTCCAATTCACCCCTCCACTTT.